What follows are 7 T cell receptor beta chains derived from one specimen sequenced in a study of siplizumab effects on memory and regulatory T cells. The assay was immunoSEQ multiplex PCR, and TCRdb's table has in-frame clones only and misses some. Altogether approximately 100,000 clones are present, around 95% being singletons, with the ten largest covering over 0.15%. The sample comprised non-Treg CD4+ T cells sorted from blood. All receptors derive from a human donor in good health.

The J gene is TRBJ2-1, the V gene TRBV29-1; D remains unclear. The CDR3 sequence is 11 residues long. The V gene's germline CDR1 is SQVTM and CDR2 ANQGSEA. V lost 7 bases and J lost 6, with 10 bases in between. In nucleotides, the CDR3 is TGCAGCGCCAATTCGCTCAATGAGCAGTTCTTC. Its protein is CSANSLNEQFF.

Points on this clone: The same CDR3 is also encoded by other DNA sequences in this sample. The genes are TRBV7-8 and TRBJ2-3; D is unresolved. Germline V lookup: CDR1 SGHVS, CDR2 FQNEAQ. Trimming took off 1 base at V and 1 base at J, with 3 bases between the two ends. This CDR3 comprises 13 residues. CDR3 DNA sequence: TGTGCCAGCAGCTTAGGGGGCACAGATACGCAGTATTTT. It encodes CASSLGGTDTQYF.

This chain uses TRBV15 with TRBJ1-5, with D uncertain. The ends were cut back, 5 bases at V and 4 bases at J, with 9 bases in the middle. The CDR3 has 13 residues. From germline, CDR1 is LNHNV and CDR2 YYDKDF (reference sequence). DNA of the CDR3: TGTGCCACCAGCCCCGTAGGGAATCAGCCCCAGCATTTT. It yields the protein CATSPVGNQPQHF.

The CDR3, as DNA: TGTGCCAGTAGATTAATCCCTCAAGAGACCCAGTACTTC. Residues: CASRLIPQETQYF. The chain recombines TRBV19 with TRBJ2-5; D unclear. Looked up from germline, CDR1 is LNHDA and CDR2 is SQIVND (reference sequence). V was clipped by 6 bases and J by 2 bases, with 10 bases between them. This CDR3 spans 13 amino acids.

CDR3 protein: CASRGTGKGNEQFF. The CDR3 DNA sequence: TGTGCCAGCCGTGGGACAGGGAAAGGCAATGAGCAGTTCTTC. The chain links TRBV21-1 to TRBJ2-1; the listed D gene, TRBD1, was not tested against the DNA. TRBV21-1 is described as a pseudogene. This CDR3 has 14 residues.

This clone has a single count. The gene calls are TRBV19 and TRBJ2-1; the match to TRBD2 covers 9 bases. The CDR3 has 14 residues. Germline V gene sequence: CDR1 LNHDA, CDR2 SQIVND (reference sequence). Unmatched junction bases numbered 5, after V lost 5 bases and J lost 6 bases. As DNA, the CDR3 is TGTGCCAGTAGTGAAGCGGGGGGCCGCAATGAGCAGTTCTTC. Protein sequence: CASSEAGGRNEQFF. Combining the CDR3 with reference TRBV19 and TRBJ2-1 gives the whole variable domain DGGITQSPKYLFRKEGQNVTLSCEQNLNHDAMYWYRQDPGQGLRLIYYSQIVNDFQKGDIAEGYSVSREKKESFPLTVTSAQKNPTAFYLCASSEAGGRNEQFFGPGTRLTVL.

The CDR3 protein is CASSHRLSSGGVITDTQYF. The CDR3 nucleotides are TGCGCCAGCAGCCACCGACTATCTAGCGGGGGGGTGATAACAGATACGCAGTATTTT. V is TRBV4-1 and J is TRBJ2-3; 12 bases map to TRBD2. Germline trimming cut 3 bases from V and 3 bases from J; bases unmatched to any gene: 13. The CDR3 is 19 amino acids. CDR1 and CDR2 (germline): MGHRA, YSYEKL.